Listed below are T cell receptor beta chains from one sample, sequenced in a study of CD8 T cells in Susac syndrome. Each CDR3 protein gets one entry after TCRdb re-called the immunoSEQ multiplex PCR reads with MiXCR. The table shows about 140,000 distinct CDR3 sequences, with 90% to 95% occurring only once. The sample comprised CD4+ T cells from PBMCs. Receptors were obtained from a human donor with multiple sclerosis. Both conserved end residues are trimmed from each CDR3. The order of the fields is J gene, V gene, CDR3 protein.

>TRBJ1-2|TRBV7-9
ASSLVNRDRFLNYGYT
>TRBJ2-1|TRBV24-1
ATSDSTGGSYNEQF
>TRBJ2-7|TRBV7-2
ASSKEGGRTGHEQY
>TRBJ2-3|TRBV9
ASSVRTTSTDTQY
>TRBJ1-1|TRBV27
ASSPLSGRTEAF
>TRBJ1-2|TRBV7-2
ASSFQHRGGLSGYT
>TRBJ1-1|TRBV5-1
ASSLGEKDWNTEAF
>TRBJ2-1|TRBV9
ASSVGGQGAKS
>TRBJ2-1|TRBV19
ASGRGTTYNEQF
>TRBJ2-1|TRBV3-1
ASSPYTGDLSYNEQF
>TRBJ2-7|TRBV7-7
ASSRDQGAEQY
>TRBJ2-2|TRBV5-4
ASSTVGTATGELF
>TRBJ2-1|TRBV6-2/TRBV6-3
ASSNSRAGSYNEQF
>TRBJ2-5|TRBV12-3/TRBV12-4
ASSPTRDALWD
>TRBJ2-7|TRBV5-1
ASRLAGDNSYEQY
>TRBJ1-5|TRBV7-2
ASSLDAGNQPQH
>TRBJ1-1|TRBV28
ASSLVRGAAF
>TRBJ2-7|TRBV11-2
ASSLSRREQY
>TRBJ1-1|TRBV19
ASSIGSGAF
>TRBJ1-1|TRBV20-1
SASPSQGLGSGAEAF
>TRBJ1-6|TRBV6-5
ASSYPTGHGNSPLH
>TRBJ2-5|TRBV27
ASSSRRGPQETQY
>TRBJ2-1|TRBV15
ATSKELIRQF
>TRBJ1-4|TRBV16
ASSQTTATNEKLF
>TRBJ2-7|TRBV12-3/TRBV12-4
ASSATGTHEQY
>TRBJ1-5|TRBV3-1
ASSPTANSNQPQH
>TRBJ2-6|TRBV4-3
ASSQDGIISGANVLT
>TRBJ2-1|TRBV7-9
ASSYGTGRDEQF
>TRBJ1-1|TRBV4-3
ASSQDGQLEAF
>TRBJ2-5|TRBV6-5
ASRSDRGPQETQY
>TRBJ2-3|TRBV30
AWSVGAGTQY
>TRBJ1-2|TRBV9
ASSPSGGQGWFGGYT
>TRBJ1-1|TRBV2
ASYDRGNTEAF
>TRBJ1-5|TRBV20-1
SARDTGGNQPQH
>TRBJ2-7|TRBV24-1
ATSDPGQGAPYEQY
>TRBJ2-4|TRBV12-5
ASGLPFVVPKNIQY
>TRBJ2-5|TRBV7-8
ASSKGLAGAGETQY
>TRBJ1-4|TRBV4-1
ASSQEYRAGSFNEKLF
>TRBJ1-4|TRBV28
AISGRPNEKLF
>TRBJ2-7|TRBV2
ASSEQTGIFHEQY
>TRBJ1-1|TRBV12-3/TRBV12-4
ASSFGNTEAF
>TRBJ2-5|TRBV3-1
ASSQGTQY
>TRBJ2-7|TRBV28
ASSSPLGGTHSYEQY
>TRBJ1-2|TRBV12-3/TRBV12-4
ASRFDRGRPYGYT
>TRBJ2-1|TRBV20-1
SARASGRSYNEQF
>TRBJ1-2|TRBV6-2/TRBV6-3
ASSQGDRPYGYT
>TRBJ2-1|TRBV20-1
SAPPTMQEQF
>TRBJ1-1|TRBV6-2/TRBV6-3
ASSLGQGFMNTEAF
>TRBJ2-4|TRBV6-2/TRBV6-3
ASRLWTGNIQY
>TRBJ2-5|TRBV13
ASSPAQGWTQY
>TRBJ1-5|TRBV7-2
ASSSTVTNQPQH
>TRBJ2-3|TRBV20-1
SAPGRGQGDTQY
>TRBJ2-3|TRBV12-3/TRBV12-4
ASRHRLAGGETDTQY
>TRBJ2-7|TRBV6-2/TRBV6-3
ASRPRQGFYEQY
>TRBJ1-5|TRBV7-2
ASSSNLGTQPQH